The 32 T cell receptor beta chains given below trace back to one sample, sequenced in a study of blood T cells in healthy people across ages. A second PCR of roughly 6 to 12 cycles used a sample-barcoded 5' primer and a J-beta primer mix. TCRdb passed the 5' RACE reads through MiXCR, listing each CDR3 protein once. The sample has 850,000 to 950,000 distinct CDR3 sequences, roughly 26% seen once. Sequenced material: blood. All receptors come from a woman aged 80 or over in good health.

This clonotype was detected once. J is TRBJ1-5 and V is TRBV5-1; no clear D gene. This CDR3 is built from 13 residues. V was shortened by 0 bases and J by 10 bases, with 11 bases between the two germline ends. Per germline, CDR1 SGHRS and CDR2 YFSETQ. CDR3 sequence: CASSLDGPEPQHF. As DNA, the CDR3 is TGCGCCAGCAGCTTGGACGGCCCGGAACCCCAGCATTTT.

This clonotype has a count of ten or more. The chain has TRBV5-1 and TRBJ2-3; 8 bases align to TRBD1. The germline CDR1 and CDR2 sequences are SGHRS and YFSETQ. J was trimmed by 2 bases and V by 7 bases; bases with no gene match: 6. The CDR3 loop spans 14 amino acids. This CDR3 is CASGPGQDTDTQYF. The CDR3 coding sequence is TGCGCCAGCGGACCGGGACAGGACACAGATACGCAGTATTTT. Full variable domain (missing parts from reference TRBV5-1 and TRBJ2-3): KAGVTQTPRYLIKTRGQQVTLSCSPISGHRSVSWYQQTPGQGLQFLFEYFSETQRNKGNFPGRFSGRQFSNSRSEMNVSTLELGDSALYLCASGPGQDTDTQYFGPGTRLTVL.

This clonotype was seen repeatedly, ten times or more. The CDR3 nucleotides are TGTGCCAGCAGCTTAGGGGGACTAGCGAGGACTTTAAACATTCAGTACTTC. Translated: CASSLGGLARTLNIQYF. The gene calls are TRBV11-2 and TRBJ2-4; 10 bases agree with TRBD2. With 1 base clipped from V and 6 bases from J, the junction kept 9 bases outside the gene matches. CDR1 is SGHAT and CDR2 is FQNNGV in the germline V gene. This CDR3 is built from 17 residues.

This clonotype was counted ten times or more. The V call is TRBV20-1, the J call TRBJ1-4; D remains ambiguous. The CDR3 consists of 14 residues. Trimming took 0 bases from V and 4 from J, leaving 9 bases between them. Germline V gene sequence: CDR1 DFQATT, CDR2 SNEGSKA (reference sequence). The CDR3 DNA is TGCAGTGCTAGAGAATTGGGGAGTAATGAAAAACTGTTTTTT. Its protein is CSARELGSNEKLFF.

There are many counts of this clonotype. This rearrangement joins TRBV4-2 to TRBJ1-3; D not resolved. This CDR3 region has 13 residues. Trimming removed 4 bases at V and 3 bases at J, with 7 bases between. Germline V gene lookup returns CDR1 LGHNA and CDR2 YNFKEQ. CDR3 in DNA: TGTGCCAGCAGCCCCCGTGGTGGAAACACCATATATTTT. Its translation is CASSPRGGNTIYF.

This chain uses TRBV7-2 with TRBJ1-3, with a tentative D call TRBD1 (6 bases). CDR3 size: 15 residues. With 1 base removed from V and 2 bases from J, the gap between germline ends came to 9 bases. Germline CDR1 and CDR2: SGHTA and FQGNSA. The chain's CDR3 is CASSLGGGAGNTIYF. The CDR3, as DNA: TGTGCCAGCAGCTTAGGCGGGGGCGCTGGAAACACCATATATTTT.

This clonotype was counted at least ten times. The chain couples TRBV20-1 to TRBJ1-2, with 7 bases identical to TRBD1. CDR1 is DFQATT and CDR2 is SNEGSKA in the germline V gene (reference sequence). CDR3 length: 16 residues. The J segment lost 0 bases and the V segment lost 3 bases, leaving 10 bases of the junction unmatched. CDR3 residues: CSASEGWTGPNYGYTF. Written as DNA, the CDR3 is TGCAGTGCTAGTGAGGGTTGGACAGGCCCTAACTATGGCTACACCTTC.

V gene TRBV6-5 combines with J gene TRBJ1-1, with D possibly being TRBD1 (5 bases). Germline CDR1 reads MNHEY; CDR2 reads SVGAGI. Trimming pared 4 bases from V and 2 bases from J, leaving 14 bases between. The length of the CDR3 is 15 residues. The CDR3 protein is CASSSLPGDNTEAFF. In DNA form, the CDR3 reads TGTGCCAGCAGTTCCCTCCCGGGGGATAACACTGAAGCTTTCTTT.

Ten or more counts support this clonotype. The genes are TRBV20-1 and TRBJ2-3, with 8 bases aligning to TRBD2. This CDR3 has 15 residues. The V segment lost 5 bases and the J segment 4 bases; nucleotides outside the gene matches: 11. Germline V gene data show CDR1 as DFQATT and CDR2 as SNEGSKA (reference sequence). CDR3 in DNA: TGCAGTGCTTCCCTGAGCGGGGGAGGCTCAGATACGCAGTATTTT. As protein: CSASLSGGGSDTQYF.

This clonotype has ten or more counts. The chain links TRBV6-6 to TRBJ2-5; 12 bases line up with TRBD2. From germline, CDR1 is MNHNY and CDR2 SVGAGI (reference sequence). CDR3 length: 16 residues. V was pared by 2 bases and J by 0 bases, with 1 base of the junction left unmatched. As DNA, the CDR3 is TGTGCCAGCAGTTACGGGACTAGCGGGTACCAAGAGACCCAGTACTTC. Protein sequence: CASSYGTSGYQETQYF.

This clonotype has at least ten counts. The genes are TRBV4-1 and TRBJ2-5, with 7 bases fitting TRBD1. J gave up 4 bases and V 0 bases, and 11 bases lay outside the gene matches. This CDR3 has 17 amino acids. In germline, CDR1 is MGHRA, CDR2 YSYEKL. The CDR3: CASSQDGMTGFGETQYF. The DNA of the CDR3 is TGCGCCAGCAGCCAAGACGGCATGACAGGGTTCGGAGAGACCCAGTACTTC.

This clonotype was picked up many times. V and J are TRBV3-1 and TRBJ2-1; 9 bases align to TRBD2. Looked up from germline, CDR1 is LGHDT and CDR2 is YNNKEL (reference sequence). The J segment lost 4 bases and the V segment lost 6 bases, leaving 10 bases of the junction unmatched. The CDR3 is 16 amino acids. As DNA, the CDR3 is TGTGCCAGCAGTCCCACTGGCGGGGGGGCTTACAATGAGCAGTTCTTC. Protein sequence: CASSPTGGGAYNEQFF.

With regard to this clonotype: A much more abundant neighbour one base away suggests this may be a read error. This chain links TRBV12-3 or TRBV12-4 with TRBJ1-2, with 7 bases that match TRBD1. This CDR3 is 15 amino acids long. V trimming: 5 bases; J trimming: 4 bases; junction bases outside the gene matches: 10. Here the CDR3 reads CASSPAGQMRYGYTF. Written as DNA, the CDR3 is TGTGCCAGCAGTCCAGCGGGACAGATGCGCTATGGCTACACCTTC.

Points on this clonotype: This clone may be a read error of a much larger clone one base away. CDR3 DNA: TGCAGTGCTAAGAACCCCGGACTAGCGGGGGGTATCGATGAGCGGTTCTTC. This codes for CSAKNPGLAGGIDERFF. This chain uses TRBV20-1 with TRBJ2-1; TRBD2 aligns across 14 bases. CDR1 DFQATT and CDR2 SNEGSKA come from the germline V gene (reference sequence). This CDR3 has 17 amino acids.

This clonotype has just a few counts. V gene TRBV2 combines with J gene TRBJ1-1; D call uncertain. With 1 base removed from V and 2 bases from J, the gap between germline ends came to 11 bases. From germline, CDR1 is SNHLY and CDR2 FYNNEI. The CDR3 consists of 15 residues. This chain's CDR3 is CASSEGGVSNTEAFF. The CDR3, as DNA: TGTGCCAGCAGTGAAGGCGGGGTGAGTAACACTGAAGCTTTCTTT.

V and J are TRBV5-1 and TRBJ2-7, with 7 positions matching TRBD2. After removal of 0 bases from V and 2 bases from J, the junction contained 11 bases not matched to a gene. Germline V gene data show CDR1 as SGHRS and CDR2 as YFSETQ. The CDR3 contains 17 residues. For the CDR3, the DNA is TGCGCCAGCAGCTTGGACTCTTACGGACTAGACCCCTACGAGCAGTACTTC. Its protein product is CASSLDSYGLDPYEQYF.

There are many counts of this clonotype. This rearrangement joins TRBV6-5 to TRBJ2-1, with 8 positions matching TRBD2. The CDR3 runs 18 residues. The junction had 11 bases not matched to a gene; V was cut back by 0 bases and J by 4 bases. CDR1 and CDR2 from the germline V gene are MNHEY and SVGAGI. CDR3 bases: TGTGCCAGCAGTTACTCTCCGCCCAGCGGGGGCGTTTACAATGAGCAGTTCTTC. It encodes CASSYSPPSGGVYNEQFF.

About this clonotype: Given the absence of the conserved phenylalanine or tryptophan at the CDR3 end, a read error is likely. Because the CDR3's place on the DNA is in doubt, the DNA is left out and the CDR3 is given as listed by TCRdb. This chain connects TRBV12-3 or TRBV12-4 to TRBJ2-3; no check of the table's D call, TRBD2, against the DNA was made. With termini counted, the CDR3 has 14 amino acids. The CDR3 is CASSLKGPTDTQYS.

V and J are TRBV7-2 and TRBJ2-7; D not certain. This CDR3 has 15 amino acids. Germline CDR1 reads SGHTA; CDR2 reads FQGNSA. V shed 4 bases and J shed 2 bases, with 15 bases lying between them. The CDR3 coding sequence is TGTGCCAGCAGCTCCGGCCTCTCTTTTACCTACGAGCAGTACTTC. Its protein product is CASSSGLSFTYEQYF. The whole variable domain, remainder taken from reference TRBV7-2 and TRBJ2-7, is GAGVSQSPSNKVTEKGKDVELRCDPISGHTALYWYRQSLGQGLEFLIYFQGNSAPDKSGLPSDRFSAERTGGSVSTLTIQRTQQEDSAVYLCASSSGLSFTYEQYFGPGTRLTVT.

This clonotype was seen at least ten times. V usage is TRBV5-1 and J usage is TRBJ1-4; 7 nucleotides match TRBD1. J was trimmed by 0 bases and V by 3 bases; bases with no gene match: 2. The V gene's germline CDR1 is SGHRS and CDR2 YFSETQ. The CDR3 covers 15 residues. The chain's CDR3 is CASSYQGATNEKLFF. CDR3 DNA: TGCGCCAGCAGCTATCAGGGGGCAACTAATGAAAAACTGTTTTTT.

This clonotype was counted only a few times. The chain joins TRBV6-6 to TRBJ1-5, with 7 positions matching TRBD1. The germline V gene has CDR1 MNHNY and CDR2 SVGAGI (reference sequence). This CDR3 is 15 amino acids long. V dropped 4 bases and J dropped 11; count of bases not matched to a gene: 14. The CDR3 here is CASSSPRDSKSAQHF. The DNA for the CDR3 is TGTGCCAGCAGTTCTCCCCGGGACAGCAAATCAGCCCAGCATTTT.

The chain joins TRBV25-1 to TRBJ2-3; D is unclear. Germline V gene lookup returns CDR1 MGHDK and CDR2 SYGVNS. The CDR3 runs to 14 residues. Trimming left V 4 bases short and J 2 bases short, with 10 bases between. The CDR3 loop is CASSGSDLTDTQYF. Written as DNA, the CDR3 is TGTGCCAGCAGTGGATCAGACCTCACAGATACGCAGTATTTT.

This clonotype was recorded at least ten times. The rearrangement uses TRBV6-1 and TRBJ2-7; a weak D match, TRBD2 (7 bases). Germline V CDR1 and CDR2: MNHNS, SASEGT. This CDR3 is built from 15 residues. V was trimmed by 3 bases and J by 2 bases, leaving 14 bases between them. In nucleotides, the CDR3 is TGTGCCAGCAGTGAGAGGGGGGGCGGCACCTACGAGCAGTACTTC. The encoded protein is CASSERGGGTYEQYF.

This clonotype has at least ten counts. The CDR3 here is CASSPRGGGVNQPQHF. The CDR3 bases are TGTGCCAGCAGCCCACGGGGAGGGGGCGTCAATCAGCCCCAGCATTTT. The rearrangement joins TRBV7-2 to TRBJ1-5; TRBD1 agrees at 7 bases. CDR3 length equals 16 residues. Per the germline V gene, CDR1 is SGHTA and CDR2 is FQGNSA. Germline trimming cut 5 bases from V and 3 bases from J; bases unmatched to any gene: 10.

This CDR3 is CASVSRGYGYTF. CDR3 in DNA: TGTGCCAGCGTCAGTAGGGGCTATGGCTACACCTTC. This chain joins TRBV5-6 and TRBJ1-2, with a weak D call TRBD1 (5 bases). V lost 7 bases and J lost 4, with 11 bases in between. The CDR3 has 12 amino acids. Germline assignment: CDR1 SGHDT and CDR2 YYEEEE.

The table lists this clonotype with a few counts. The chain carries TRBV25-1 and TRBJ1-2, with D unresolved. The V gene's germline CDR1 is MGHDK and CDR2 SYGVNS. The germline V and J ends were trimmed by 5 bases and 7 bases, with 20 bases remaining between them. The CDR3 runs 15 residues. The CDR3 DNA reads TGTGCCAGCAGTCCCCCGGGAGGGTCGGGAAGTGGCTACACCTTC. This encodes CASSPPGGSGSGYTF.

The sample holds many counts of this clonotype. J is TRBJ1-2 and V is TRBV18; the D gene is possibly TRBD1 (5 bases). CDR1 is KGHSH and CDR2 is LQKENI in the germline V gene. Trimming took 2 bases from V and 6 from J, leaving 10 bases between them. The CDR3 contains 13 residues. In nucleotides, the CDR3 is TGTGCCAGCTCACCAGGGGGAAGGCATGGCTACACCTTC. This encodes CASSPGGRHGYTF.

For this clonotype: One base away lies a much larger clone, so this may be a sequencing read error. J is TRBJ2-3 and V is TRBV11-2, with TRBD2 matching over 10 bases. The CDR3 covers 15 residues. Looked up from germline, CDR1 is SGHAT and CDR2 is FQNNGV. This CDR3 reads CANSVTSGGTDTQYF. The CDR3 bases are TGTGCCAACAGCGTAACTAGCGGGGGCACAGATACGCAGTATTTT. Combining the CDR3 with reference TRBV11-2 and TRBJ2-3 gives the whole variable domain EAGVAQSPRYKIIEKRQSVAFWCNPISGHATLYWYQQILGQGPKLLIQFQNNGVVDDSQLPKDRFSAERLKGVDSTLKIQPAKLEDSAVYLCANSVTSGGTDTQYFGPGTRLTVL.

V and J are TRBV7-2 and TRBJ1-3; D is unresolved. CDR3 size: 15 residues. Between the trimmed V and J ends, which lost 1 base and 0 bases, there was a span of 7 bases. The V gene's germline CDR1 is SGHTA and CDR2 FQGNSA. The CDR3 DNA sequence: TGTGCCAGCAGCTTAGATTTAGTCTCTGGAAACACCATATATTTT. Translation gives CASSLDLVSGNTIYF. The full variable domain, its missing parts supplied by reference TRBV7-2 and TRBJ1-3, is GAGVSQSPSNKVTEKGKDVELRCDPISGHTALYWYRQSLGQGLEFLIYFQGNSAPDKSGLPSDRFSAERTGGSVSTLTIQRTQQEDSAVYLCASSLDLVSGNTIYFGEGSWLTVV.

This clonotype was seen ten or more times. J is TRBJ2-5 and V is TRBV4-2; D gene ambiguous. The ends were cut back, 1 base at V and 2 bases at J, with 11 bases in the middle. In germline, CDR1 is LGHNA, CDR2 YNFKEQ. The CDR3 totals 15 residues. The CDR3 sequence: CASSQASVQQETQYF. CDR3 coding DNA: TGTGCCAGCAGCCAAGCGTCGGTCCAGCAAGAGACCCAGTACTTC.

This clonotype was picked up many times. The chain is built from TRBV5-1 and TRBJ1-5; 7 positions match TRBD1. The CDR3 spans 14 residues. From germline, CDR1 is SGHRS and CDR2 YFSETQ. V shed 0 bases, J shed 5 bases, and the junction held 2 bases outside the gene matches. The CDR3 DNA is TGCGCCAGCAGCTTGGCAGGGGGAGATCAGCCCCAGCATTTT. This translates into CASSLAGGDQPQHF.

The chain links TRBV2 to TRBJ2-2; TRBD1 matches at 8 bases. Germline values: CDR1 SNHLY, CDR2 FYNNEI. The CDR3 sequence is 14 residues long. With 7 bases clipped from V and 2 bases from J, the junction kept 3 bases outside the gene matches. DNA for the CDR3: TGTGCCAGCAATACAGGGGGTAACACCGGGGAGCTGTTTTTT. It codes for CASNTGGNTGELFF.